This is a list of T cell receptor beta chains from one sample in a study of CD8 T cells in ankylosing spondylitis. Each CDR3 protein gets one entry after TCRdb re-called the 5' RACE reads with MiXCR. The sample has a few hundred thousand distinct CDR3 sequences, 6% to 8.5% seen once. Material for sequencing was blood, either unsorted or a sorted T cell fraction (not recorded which). These receptors were obtained from a male donor with ankylosing spondylitis. Both conserved end residues are part of each CDR3. A D gene is named only where the DNA matches it firmly. Clone size appears in some rows only: once, few, many, or a class for an expanded clone.

J gene,clone size,D gene,V gene,CDR3 protein,CDR3 DNA
TRBJ2-6,many,NA,TRBV27,CASSLWGGLGSGANVLTF,TGTGCCAGCAGTTTATGGGGCGGGCTGGGCTCTGGGGCCAACGTCCTGACTTTC
TRBJ2-7,NA,NA,TRBV4-3,CASSPGARSSYEQYF,TGCGCCAGCAGCCCTGGGGCACGGAGCTCCTACGAGCAGTACTTC
TRBJ2-3,many,NA,TRBV2,CASSRPSTDTQYF,TGTGCCAGCAGTCGTCCGAGTACAGATACGCAGTATTTT
TRBJ2-5,many,NA,TRBV7-9,CASSPRGPSRETQYF,TGTGCCAGCAGCCCCCGGGGCCCCTCTCGGGAGACCCAGTACTTC
TRBJ2-7,many,NA,TRBV9,CASSVGSGRYEQYF,TGTGCCAGCAGCGTAGGGTCAGGGCGGTACGAGCAGTACTTC
TRBJ1-4,many,TRBD1,TRBV4-1,CASSQGTGEKLFF,TGCGCCAGCAGCCAAGGGACAGGGGAAAAACTGTTTTTT
TRBJ1-1,few,NA,TRBV11-1,CASSLAGLAEGLNTEAFF,TGTGCCAGCAGCTTAGCGGGTTTAGCTGAAGGATTGAACACTGAAGCTTTCTTT
TRBJ2-7,many,NA,TRBV4-3,CASSQDMGLTGGNEQYF,TGCGCCAGCAGCCAAGATATGGGGTTGACAGGCGGAAACGAGCAGTACTTC
TRBJ2-1,NA,TRBD2,TRBV3-1,CASSGTTIYNEQFF,TGTGCCAGCTCAGGGACTACCATTTACAATGAGCAGTTCTTC
TRBJ2-1,many,NA,TRBV6-2/TRBV6-3,CASNSIRSPYNEQFF,TGTGCCAGCAATAGCATCAGGAGCCCCTACAATGAGCAGTTCTTC
TRBJ2-1,many,NA,TRBV30,CAWAKLAASYNEQFF,TGTGCCTGGGCCAAACTAGCTGCATCCTACAATGAGCAGTTCTTC
TRBJ1-1,many,NA,TRBV25-1,CASKEGYEAFF,TGTGCCAGCAAAGAGGGGTATGAAGCTTTCTTT
TRBJ2-6,few,NA,TRBV7-9,CASSATVKASGANVLTF,TGTGCCAGCAGCGCGACAGTTAAAGCCTCTGGGGCCAACGTCCTGACTTTC
TRBJ2-7,NA,TRBD2,TRBV27,CASSLKLAGAYEQYF,TGTGCCAGCAGTTTAAAACTAGCGGGAGCCTACGAGCAGTACTTC
TRBJ2-5,many,NA,TRBV7-8,CASSSDVNQETQYF,TGTGCCAGCAGCTCGGACGTGAACCAAGAGACCCAGTACTTC
TRBJ1-6,once,NA,TRBV7-6,CASSAIDGSPLHF,TGTGCTAGCAGCGCCATCGACGGTTCACCCCTCCACTTT
TRBJ2-7,many,NA,TRBV7-2,CASGGVYFYEQYF,TGTGCCAGCGGGGGAGTTTACTTCTACGAGCAGTACTTC
TRBJ2-7,many,TRBD1,TRBV5-6,CASSFGTGASYEQYF,TGTGCCAGCAGCTTCGGTACAGGGGCCTCCTACGAGCAGTACTTC
TRBJ1-1,many,NA,TRBV19,CASSIEALKMAFF,TGTGCCAGTAGTATCGAGGCACTGAAAATGGCTTTCTTT
TRBJ1-2,NA,NA,TRBV19,CASSIRYSAALSNYGYTF,TGTGCCAGTAGTATCCGGTATTCGGCAGCCCTGTCTAACTATGGCTACACCTTC
TRBJ2-7,NA,NA,TRBV3-1,CASSLGRRYEQYF,TGTGCCAGCAGTTTAGGACGCCGCTACGAGCAGTACTTC
TRBJ2-3,many,TRBD2,TRBV27,CASSLGLNGLAGGAQYF,TGTGCCAGCAGTTTAGGCCTAAACGGACTAGCGGGGGGGGCGCAGTATTTT
TRBJ1-5,many,NA,TRBV13,CASSLGEYQPQHF,TGTGCCAGCAGCTTAGGGGAGTATCAGCCCCAGCATTTT
TRBJ2-1,many,TRBD2,TRBV4-3,CASSQDGAGEYNEQFF,TGCGCCAGCAGCCAAGATGGCGCGGGAGAATACAATGAGCAGTTCTTC
TRBJ1-2,many,TRBD1,TRBV29-1,CSVDNGQAYGYTF,TGCAGCGTTGACAATGGACAGGCCTATGGCTACACCTTC
TRBJ2-4,many,TRBD1,TRBV28,CASSGGFKNIQYF,TGTGCCAGCTCAGGGGGCTTCAAAAACATTCAGTACTTC
TRBJ1-3,many,NA,TRBV4-3,CASSQDRLGQESSGNTIYF,TGCGCCAGCAGCCAAGATCGGCTTGGGCAGGAAAGCTCTGGAAACACCATATATTTT
TRBJ1-5,few,TRBD1,TRBV4-3,CASSQARGYNQPQHF,TGCGCCAGCAGCCAAGCCAGGGGGTACAATCAGCCCCAGCATTTT
TRBJ2-2,many,NA,TRBV27,CASTPFGTGELFF,TGTGCCAGCACTCCCTTTGGAACCGGGGAGCTGTTTTTT
TRBJ2-1,few,NA,TRBV28,CASTRDGYNEQFF,TGTGCCAGCACCCGGGACGGATACAATGAGCAGTTCTTC
TRBJ2-4,NA,NA,TRBV30,CAWSVGAGTDIQYF,TGTGCCTGGAGTGTAGGAGCAGGGACGGACATTCAGTACTTC
TRBJ2-1,few,TRBD2,TRBV15,CATSSHTRTSGRVGEQFF,TGTGCCACCAGCAGCCATACTCGGACTAGCGGGAGGGTTGGTGAGCAGTTCTTC
TRBJ2-3,many,NA,TRBV18,CASSPTRGRIDTQYF,TGTGCCAGCTCACCAACGCGGGGGCGGATAGATACGCAGTATTTT
TRBJ2-1,NA,TRBD2,TRBV5-6,CASRSGGSLNEQFF,TGTGCCAGCAGGAGCGGGGGTAGTTTAAATGAGCAGTTCTTC
TRBJ1-1,many,NA,TRBV29-1,CSAGGSEAFF,TGCAGCGCGGGCGGGAGCGAAGCTTTCTTT
TRBJ2-1,many,NA,TRBV27,CASSSAGHLIYNEQFF,TGTGCCAGCAGTTCGGCGGGGCACCTGATCTACAATGAGCAGTTCTTC
TRBJ2-1,few,NA,TRBV20-1,CSARKGGGAYNEQFF,TGCAGTGCTAGAAAAGGCGGAGGGGCCTACAATGAGCAGTTCTTC